This TCR beta chain was obtained from a study of blood T cell repertoires in COVID-19 (dated by TCRdb to 2018 to 2021). A note on the overall study: Collaborator samples came from the United States, Italy and Spain and covered acute and convalescent phases of COVID-19. The samples were drawn from two sources: the first 160 participants of the ongoing ImmuneRACE study, and 1,254 subjects contributed by 6 global collaborators. The repertoires were released in a freely available public database meant as a resource for research on the immune response to SARS-CoV-2. Subjects who had been exposed to COVID-19, were actively infected with it, or had recovered from it provided the deeply sampled blood TCRbeta repertoires that made up the dataset. The prospective study material was composed of cDNA or gDNA derived from T cells, B-cell-depleted T cells, or PBMCs. HLA class I and class II types, where available, came from metadata supplied by the sample provider rather than from assay-based typing. A de-identified subject ID, COVID-19 status, age in years and sex were almost always included in the sample metadata. Broader findings and caveats from the paper: Clinical and demographic metadata were provided uncurated, with the amount varying by source and participant.

Taken from cysteine to phenylalanine, the CDR3 has 14 residues. Kept here is only the CDR3 DNA, which spans 42 bases and is read in frame from base 1. Looking up the germline V gene (reference sequence) yields CDR1 SGHNT and CDR2 YYREEE. Relative to germline, V is missing 4 bases and J is missing 2 bases, with 4 bases of the junction outside any gene match. TCRbeta CDR3 regions were amplified from genomic DNA using the immunoSEQ Assay, a bias-controlled multiplex PCR. The authors' pipeline ran thus. Within the assay, amplification of reference gene primers was used to estimate how many nucleated cells each sample contained. To quantify the absolute abundance of each unique TCRbeta CDR3 rearrangement, sequence reads were collapsed and filtered. For each sample, productive Simpson clonality was calculated by taking the square root of Simpson's diversity index across productive rearrangements. The table was pulled from immuneACCESS by TCRdb, which kept in-frame rearrangements only. Such tables lose some clones; where checked, under half of the loss comes from unresolved V genes, and the rest has no known cause. V and J calls and clone size are those listed in that table; D and trimming were worked out from the DNA. Within this sample are approximately 150,000 clones, with about 76% of them counted one time only. The ten top clones hold roughly 8.2% of the sample.

To note about this clone: Its antigen remains undetermined. Per-base qualities were not stored, and no clone one base away is much larger.

The collaborating institutions used their own protocols to collect whole blood in K2EDTA tubes. For TCRbeta analysis, collaborators shipped samples as frozen whole blood, isolated PBMCs, or DNA extracted from either of those sample types. What was sequenced was peripheral blood. Recombination connected TRBV5-4 to TRBJ2-7; TRBD2 aligns with 9 central bases. This TCR was recovered from a human donor in a cohort sampled during active COVID-19. The CDR3 reads as follows: CASSQSGRTYEQYF. The DNA is as follows: TGTGCCAGCAGCCAGAGCGGGAGGACCTACGAGCAGTACTTC.